The present entry profiles one TCR beta chain with its context. Its antigen remains unidentified. This sample was taken from a study of chemoradiotherapy in HPV16-positive cancers. Broader study findings: For HPV16-positive patients, expanding HPV-responsive T cells associated with longer recurrence-free survival. Candidate HPV-specific clones and E7-related TCR motifs grew in tumor during treatment.

Repertoires were sampled repeatedly during chemoradiotherapy. The V end was cut by 4 bases, the J end by 1 base, with 14 bases between. The V gene's germline CDR1 is SGHNT and CDR2 YYREEE (reference sequence). The CDR3 is 15 residues long. TCRdb's table, derived via immunoSEQ multiplex PCR, lists solely in-frame clones and lacks some. The sample lists some 9,300 clones, approximately 70% seen once, with around 14% in the top ten. The sequence derives from a human donor with HPV-associated anogenital cancer. The chain combines TRBV5-4 with TRBJ1-1; no clear D gene. The specimen was obtained from a patient who underwent chemoradiotherapy. CDR3 protein: CASSLAPVGNTEAFF. In DNA, the CDR3 is TGTGCCAGCAGCCTGGCCCCTGTCGGGAACACTGAAGCTTTCTTT.